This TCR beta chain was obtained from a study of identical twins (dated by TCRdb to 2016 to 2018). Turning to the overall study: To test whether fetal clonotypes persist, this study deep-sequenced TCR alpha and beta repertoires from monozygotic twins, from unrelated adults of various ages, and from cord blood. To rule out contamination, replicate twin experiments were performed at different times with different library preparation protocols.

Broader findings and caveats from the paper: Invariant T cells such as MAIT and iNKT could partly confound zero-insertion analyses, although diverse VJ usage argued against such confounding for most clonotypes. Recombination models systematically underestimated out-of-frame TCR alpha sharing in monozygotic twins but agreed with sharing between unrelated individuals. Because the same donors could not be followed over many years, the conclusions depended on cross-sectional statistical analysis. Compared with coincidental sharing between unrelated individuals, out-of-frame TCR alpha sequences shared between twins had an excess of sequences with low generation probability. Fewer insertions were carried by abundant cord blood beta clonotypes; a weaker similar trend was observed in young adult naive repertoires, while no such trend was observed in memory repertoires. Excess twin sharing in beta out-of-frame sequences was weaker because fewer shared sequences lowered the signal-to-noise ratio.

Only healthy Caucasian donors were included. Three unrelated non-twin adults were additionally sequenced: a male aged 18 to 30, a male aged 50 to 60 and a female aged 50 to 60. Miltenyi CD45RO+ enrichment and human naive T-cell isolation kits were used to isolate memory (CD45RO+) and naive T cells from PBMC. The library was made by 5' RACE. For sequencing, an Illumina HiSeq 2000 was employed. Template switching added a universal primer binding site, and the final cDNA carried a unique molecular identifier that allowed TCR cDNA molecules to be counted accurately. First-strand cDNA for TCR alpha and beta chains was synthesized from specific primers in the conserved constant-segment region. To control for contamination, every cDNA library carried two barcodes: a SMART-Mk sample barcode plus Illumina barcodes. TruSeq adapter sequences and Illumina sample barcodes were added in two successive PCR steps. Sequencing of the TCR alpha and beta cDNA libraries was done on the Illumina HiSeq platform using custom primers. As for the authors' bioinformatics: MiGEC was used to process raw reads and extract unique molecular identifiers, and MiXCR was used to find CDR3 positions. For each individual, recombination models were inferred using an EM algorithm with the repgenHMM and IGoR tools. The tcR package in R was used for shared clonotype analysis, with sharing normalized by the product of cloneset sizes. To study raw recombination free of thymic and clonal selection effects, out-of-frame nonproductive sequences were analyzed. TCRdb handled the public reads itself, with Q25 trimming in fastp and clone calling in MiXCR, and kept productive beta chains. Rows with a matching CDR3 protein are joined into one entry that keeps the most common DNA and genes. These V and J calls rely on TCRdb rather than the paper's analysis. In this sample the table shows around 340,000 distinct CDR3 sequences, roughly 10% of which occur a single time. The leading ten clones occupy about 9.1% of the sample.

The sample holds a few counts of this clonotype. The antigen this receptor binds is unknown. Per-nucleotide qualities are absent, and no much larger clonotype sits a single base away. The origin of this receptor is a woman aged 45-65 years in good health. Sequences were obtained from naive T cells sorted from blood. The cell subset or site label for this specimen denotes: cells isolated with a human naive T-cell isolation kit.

This receptor carries the CDR3 CATSDPTGIGETQYF. In nucleotide form, the sequence is TGTGCCACCAGTGACCCGACAGGGATTGGGGAGACCCAGTACTTC. Rearrangement joined TRBV24-1 to TRBJ2-5, with 7 bases in between that match TRBD1. CDR1 and CDR2, looked up from the germline V gene, are KGHDR and SFDVKD. At the junction V is shortened by 4 bases and J by 5 bases; bases outside the gene matches: 9. The CDR3 measures 15 amino acids from cysteine to phenylalanine. Just the 45-base CDR3 DNA is kept, in frame starting at base 1.